This T cell receptor (beta chain) is from a study of tumor-infiltrating lymphocytes in primary liver carcinoma. Reverse transcription of approximately 500 ng total RNA with a constant-region primer produced TCR beta cDNA. Investigators got TCR beta libraries out of three nested multiplex PCR rounds, done with slightly modified ARM-PCR. Researchers ran the first two PCR rounds for roughly 10 cycles each with TRBV1-TRBV30 forward primers and a C-beta reverse primer. One entry per CDR3 protein results from TCRdb running MiXCR on the multiplex PCR reads. Among 100,000 or so distinct CDR3 sequences listed, 65% to 75% were seen once. Extraction of RNA together with DNA used roughly 18-32 mg of unsorted bulk tissue. This clonotype has only one observation. Antigen: not known. A much larger clonotype is one base distant, so this may be a read error. Study findings and constraints: It was in tumors, not blood, that the top-250-clone fraction was significantly higher (p = 0.039).

CDR1 is SGHDT and CDR2 is YYEEEE in the germline V gene. There are 14 residues in the CDR3. Trimming cost V 6 bases and J 0 bases, with 13 bases left between them. Sequences were obtained from liver tumor tissue from sampling region 2. Sample subset: tumor region T2, inferior pole. The rearrangement links TRBV5-6 to TRBJ2-7, with a tentative D call TRBD1 (5 bases). The clonotype comes from a woman in her sixties with primary liver carcinoma and hepatitis B virus infection. The DNA for the CDR3 is TGTGCCAGCACTTCAGGGCCGAGCTCCTACGAGCAGTACTTC. Translating it yields CASTSGPSSYEQYF.